These 13 T cell receptor beta chains were all obtained from the same sample, sequenced in a study of shared clonotypes between healthy human individuals. The naive CD8 fraction comprised CD45RO-negative cells positively selected for CCR7 and excluded terminally differentiated effector memory CD45RA+ cells. Some clones are missing from TCRdb's copy, which holds only in-frame ones; the method was immunoSEQ multiplex PCR. The sample lists fewer than 850,000 clones; just over 95% were seen once. Sample: naive CD8+ T cells sorted from blood. These receptors were obtained from a man younger than 40 in good health.

Remarks on this clone: A read error may account for a junction end that differs from germline. This chain links TRBV5-6 with TRBJ2-7, with 8 bases aligning to TRBD2. Per germline, CDR1 SGHDT and CDR2 YYEEEE. There are 17 residues in the CDR3. The CDR3 sequence is CASILTTEPGLGYEQYF. CDR3 sequence (DNA): TGTGCCAGCATCTTGACTACAGAACCGGGACTAGGATACGAGCAGTACTTC.

In DNA form, the CDR3 reads TGTGTCGCGCCGGGTTGGCAGCCCCAGCATTTT. Amino acids: CVAPGWQPQHF. This chain links TRBV6-8 with TRBJ1-5, with unresolved D. Germline V gene lookup returns CDR1 MNHGY and CDR2 SAAAGT. The CDR3 extends over 11 amino acids.

J is TRBJ1-1 and V is TRBV18; 10 bases map to TRBD1. Germline V gene data show CDR1 as KGHSH and CDR2 as LQKENI. The length of the CDR3 is 17 residues. V lost 2 bases and J lost 4; bases outside the gene matches: 10. The CDR3: CASSPRGTGDLGTEAFF. The CDR3 DNA follows: TGTGCCAGCTCACCAAGGGGGACAGGGGACCTGGGCACTGAAGCTTTCTTT.

The chain combines TRBV2 with TRBJ1-5; D ambiguous. Germline V lookup: CDR1 SNHLY, CDR2 FYNNEI. V dropped 7 bases and J dropped 0 bases, with 10 bases sitting between them. This CDR3 contains 14 residues. CDR3 sequence: CASNGDYSNQPQHF. In DNA form, the CDR3 reads TGTGCCAGCAATGGAGACTATAGCAATCAGCCCCAGCATTTT. The whole variable domain, filled in from reference TRBV2 and TRBJ1-5, reads EPEVTQTPSHQVTQMGQEVILRCVPISNHLYFYWYRQILGQKVEFLVSFYNNEISEKSEIFDDQFSVERPDGSNFTLKIRSTKLEDSAMYFCASNGDYSNQPQHFGDGTRLSIL.

The V call is TRBV21-1, the J call TRBJ2-7; the DNA was not used to check the table's D call, TRBD2. TRBV21-1 is assigned pseudogene status. The length of the CDR3 is 14 residues. The CDR3 nucleotides are TGTGCCAGCAGCGGAGGGGCTAGCGGGGACGAGCAGTACTTC. Protein product: CASSGGASGDEQYF.

The chain joins TRBV4-3 to TRBJ1-1, with 8 positions matching TRBD1. Germline CDR1 LGHNA, CDR2 YSLEER. The trim removed 1 base at V and 2 bases at J, leaving 12 bases unmatched. The CDR3 is made up of 18 amino acids. CDR3 DNA sequence: TGCGCCAGCAGCCAAGCTGTGACAGGGGAGTGGAGCAACACTGAAGCTTTCTTT. Protein: CASSQAVTGEWSNTEAFF.

The chain recombines TRBV27 with TRBJ2-5; D tentatively reads TRBD1 or TRBD2 (5 bases each). Trimming shortened V by 4 bases and J by 2 bases, and 11 bases separated the two germline ends. The CDR3 consists of 14 residues. The germline gives CDR1 MNHEY, CDR2 SMNVEV (reference sequence). CDR3 coding DNA: TGTGCCAGCAGTTCCCTGGGGACGCAAGAGACCCAGTACTTC. This sequence encodes CASSSLGTQETQYF.

This clone occurred once. The chain is built from TRBV9 and TRBJ2-5, with 10 bases matching TRBD2. CDR1 and CDR2 from the germline V gene are SGDLS and YYNGEE. Trimming at V came to 3 bases and at J to 5 bases, leaving 16 bases not matched to a gene. CDR3 length: 18 residues. The DNA for the CDR3 is TGTGCCAGCAGCGGGGGGGCCAGTCTAGCGGGAGTCTGGGAGACCCAGTACTTC. This sequence encodes CASSGGASLAGVWETQYF.

The CDR3 sequence: CASSLGRNTEAFF. CDR3 nucleotides: TGTGCCAGCTCACTGGGTCGGAACACTGAAGCTTTCTTT. The chain joins TRBV18 to TRBJ1-1, with D hard to call. Germline lookup yields CDR1 KGHSH and CDR2 LQKENI. CDR3 size: 13 residues. V was clipped by 4 bases and J by 1 base, with 7 bases between them.

This clone was recorded a few times. The genes are TRBV19 and TRBJ2-7; 7 nucleotides agree with TRBD1. The germline V gene has CDR1 LNHDA and CDR2 SQIVND (reference sequence). The trim removed 5 bases at V and 3 bases at J, leaving 1 base unmatched. The CDR3 contains 12 residues. Written as DNA, the CDR3 is TGTGCCAGTAGTGACAGGGACTACGAGCAGTACTTC. As protein: CASSDRDYEQYF. Full variable domain (remainder filled in from reference TRBV19 and TRBJ2-7): DGGITQSPKYLFRKEGQNVTLSCEQNLNHDAMYWYRQDPGQGLRLIYYSQIVNDFQKGDIAEGYSVSREKKESFPLTVTSAQKNPTAFYLCASSDRDYEQYFGPGTRLTVT.

This clone was seen once. The chain links TRBV28 to TRBJ1-1; the D is unclear. This CDR3 is built from 11 residues. Trimming removed 3 bases from V and 11 bases from J, with 10 bases in between. Germline V gene data show CDR1 as MDHEN and CDR2 as SYDVKM. The CDR3, as DNA: TGTGCCAGCAGTTTCGGGGTAGAGGCTTTCTTT. This codes for CASSFGVEAFF.

V is TRBV6-1 and J is TRBJ2-7, with D tentatively TRBD2 (6 bases). V was cut by 2 bases and J by 2 bases, with 16 bases left in between. CDR1 and CDR2 from the germline V gene are MNHNS and SASEGT. This CDR3 spans 16 amino acids. This CDR3 is CASSEIWIAETYEQYF. DNA for the CDR3: TGTGCCAGCAGTGAAATATGGATAGCGGAGACCTACGAGCAGTACTTC.

The J gene is TRBJ1-1, the V gene TRBV2; D unresolved. Germline V gene lookup returns CDR1 SNHLY and CDR2 FYNNEI. Trimming shortened V by 3 bases and J by 10 bases, and 9 bases separated the two germline ends. CDR3 length equals 11 residues. The DNA for the CDR3 is TGTGCCAGCAGTGAGGGAGGTGGAGCTTTCTTT. Its protein is CASSEGGGAFF.